This is a list of T cell receptor beta chains from one sample in a study of regulatory T cells in long-lasting Graves disease. One entry per CDR3 protein, called by TCRdb with MiXCR from the multiplex PCR reads. Of roughly 400,000 distinct CDR3 sequences in the sample, roughly a fifth are singletons; the top ten hold 13% to 15%. The source was peripheral blood mononuclear cells (PBMCs), collected when the disease was refractory, from a patient treated with antithyroid drugs. Source of these receptors: a female donor with Graves disease. Each CDR3 is given with its conserved first and last residue. Fields, in order: J gene, V gene, clone size, D gene, CDR3 DNA, CDR3 protein. The D gene is left open where the match is weak. Clone size, where shown, is once, few, many, or a class for clones that have expanded.

>TRBJ1-5|TRBV30|many|TRBD1
TGTGCCTGGAGCGAACAGGGGTCTCCTCAGCCCCAGCATTTT
CAWSEQGSPQPQHF
>TRBJ2-7|TRBV12-3/TRBV12-4|.|TRBD1
TGTGCCAGCAGCCAAGTGCAGTCAGGACAGGGCTACGAGCAGTACTTC
CASSQVQSGQGYEQYF
>TRBJ1-2|TRBV12-3/TRBV12-4|.|TRBD1
TGTGCCAGCAGTACATTGACAGGGGATAACTATGGCTACACCTTC
CASSTLTGDNYGYTF
>TRBJ2-2|TRBV6-1|.|TRBD1
TGTGCCAGCAGCCGGACAGGGGAGGTCCTCTTGAACACCGGGGAGCTGTTTTTT
CASSRTGEVLLNTGELFF
>TRBJ1-3|TRBV7-9|.|TRBD1
TGTGCCAGCAGCCCGAGGACAGGGGGAACCAGCTCTGGAAACACCATATATTTT
CASSPRTGGTSSGNTIYF
>TRBJ1-1|TRBV5-1|many|.
TGCGCCAGCAGCTTGGCACGTCAGAACACTGAAGCTTTCTTT
CASSLARQNTEAFF
>TRBJ1-3|TRBV28|.|.
TGTGCCAGCAGTTTTAGGCGAGAGTTCAGCTCTGGAAACACCATATATTTT
CASSFRREFSSGNTIYF
>TRBJ1-2|TRBV2|.|.
TGTGCCGGCCTTCAAGAGCAGGGCTGGGGTGGCTACACCTTC
CAGLQEQGWGGYTF
>TRBJ2-6|TRBV7-9|.|.
TGTGCCAGCACTATTGTCAGCCCCTCGGGGGCCAACGTCCTGACTTTC
CASTIVSPSGANVLTF
>TRBJ2-3|TRBV7-8|.|TRBD2
TGTGCCAGCAGCCGCGGACTAGCGGGAGTAGGAACAGATACGCAGTATTTT
CASSRGLAGVGTDTQYF
>TRBJ1-6|TRBV7-3|few|.
TGTGCCAGCAGCTATGGGCCCGTCGGGTCACCCCTCCACTTT
CASSYGPVGSPLHF
>TRBJ1-6|TRBV28|many|TRBD1
TGTGCCAGCAGCCACGGACAGGGGAATTCACCCCTCCACTTT
CASSHGQGNSPLHF
>TRBJ2-2|TRBV7-2|.|.
TGTGCCAGCAGCTCTTCTGAACATTCCGGGGAGCTGTTTTTT
CASSSSEHSGELFF
>TRBJ2-2|TRBV28|many|.
TGTGCCAGCAGACAGCATCGGGCTGGGGTGGACGGGGAGCTGTTTTTT
CASRQHRAGVDGELFF
>TRBJ1-1|TRBV28|many|.
TGTGCCAGCAGTTTTAGCCCGGTGGGCACTGAAGCTTTCTTT
CASSFSPVGTEAFF
>TRBJ2-7|TRBV6-1|.|TRBD1
TGTCCCAGCAGACAGGGACAGCTGTACGAGCAGTACTTC
CPSRQGQLYEQYF
>TRBJ2-7|TRBV30|many|TRBD1
TGTGCCTGGAGTACAGAGACAGGGGGGGACTACGAGCAGTACTTC
CAWSTETGGDYEQYF